A selection of T cell receptor beta chains follows, all from one sample in a study of post-analysis software for immune sequencing data. TCRdb ran MiXCR on the PCR reads and lists one entry per CDR3 protein. The profile shows fewer than 850,000 distinct CDR3 sequences, 30% of them singletons. The sample comprised blood. The receptor source for this set is a girl between 5 and 17 years old with multiple sclerosis. Both conserved end residues are part of each CDR3. Fields, in order: D gene, J gene, V gene, clone size, CDR3 protein, CDR3 DNA. D genes are given only for firm matches. Size tells how often a clone was seen (once, few, many) or the class of an expanded clone, and some rows leave it out.

- | TRBJ2-3 | TRBV5-1 | many | CASSLSRVTDTQYF | TGCGCCAGCAGCTTATCTAGGGTCACAGATACGCAGTATTTT
- | TRBJ1-1 | TRBV14 | - | CASSQDTVGTRRGTEAFF | TGTGCCAGCAGCCAAGATACCGTCGGGACGCGGAGGGGCACTGAAGCTTTCTTT
TRBD2 | TRBJ2-1 | TRBV3-1 | - | CASSLRLAGGKYNEQFF | TGTGCCAGCAGCCTTCGACTAGCGGGAGGGAAATACAATGAGCAGTTCTTC
- | TRBJ2-4 | TRBV11-2 | few | CASSPESAKNIQYF | TGTGCCAGCAGCCCCGAGTCAGCCAAAAACATTCAGTACTTC
TRBD1 | TRBJ2-7 | TRBV6-5 | - | CASSYSLTRGLYEQYF | TGTGCCAGCAGTTACTCCCTAACCAGGGGGCTCTACGAGCAGTACTTC
- | TRBJ1-5 | TRBV16 | - | CASSPFGGGEQPQHF | TGTGCCAGCAGCCCCTTTGGGGGCGGTGAGCAGCCCCAGCATTTT
- | TRBJ2-5 | TRBV7-2 | once | CASSLEVFYVSPRYF | TGTGCCAGCAGCTTAGAGGTCTTTTACGTCTCACCCCGGTACTTC
- | TRBJ2-4 | TRBV14 | few | CASSQAWEPNIQYF | TGTGCCAGCAGCCAAGCATGGGAACCAAACATTCAGTACTTC
- | TRBJ2-1 | TRBV9 | - | CASSVGTDSYNEQFF | TGTGCCAGCAGCGTTGGGACTGACTCCTACAATGAGCAGTTCTTC
- | TRBJ2-7 | TRBV6-6 | few | CASSYSPRRIYEQYF | TGTGCCAGCAGTTACTCCCCCAGGCGCATCTACGAGCAGTACTTC
TRBD2 | TRBJ2-3 | TRBV28 | - | CASSTIAGRVDTQYF | TGTGCCAGCAGTACCATAGCGGGGCGGGTAGATACGCAGTATTTT
- | TRBJ1-6 | TRBV7-2 | many | CASSLPNSPLHF | TGTGCCAGCAGCTTACCCAATTCACCCCTCCACTTT
- | TRBJ2-7 | TRBV27 | - | CASSPALSQFYEQYF | TGTGCCAGCAGTCCAGCCCTCTCACAGTTCTACGAGCAGTACTTC
- | TRBJ2-7 | TRBV5-1 | - | CASSLSPDYEQYF | TGCGCCAGCAGCCTTTCTCCCGACTACGAGCAGTACTTC
TRBD1 | TRBJ2-7 | TRBV27 | few | CASSPWTGGPGEQYF | TGTGCCAGCAGTCCCTGGACAGGGGGCCCTGGCGAGCAGTACTTC
- | TRBJ2-3 | TRBV2 | few | CASREGPRKYTDTQYF | TGTGCCAGCAGGGAGGGACCCCGCAAATACACAGATACGCAGTATTTT
- | TRBJ2-7 | TRBV7-6 | few | CASSLVTPSEQYF | TGTGCCAGCAGCTTAGTAACGCCCTCCGAGCAGTACTTC
TRBD1 | TRBJ1-2 | TRBV5-1 | - | CASSLNYRGLDGYTF | TGCGCCAGCAGCTTAAATTACAGGGGGTTGGATGGCTACACCTTC